This passage covers 7 T cell receptor beta chains from one sample sequenced in a study of early T cells in non-severe SARS-CoV-2 infection. TCRdb reprocessed the 5' RACE reads via MiXCR and lists one record per CDR3 protein. The repertoire holds tens of thousands of distinct CDR3 sequences, about a tenth seen once, with approximately 5.3% in the top ten. The source material was whole blood, sampled at baseline. The receptor set was obtained from an adult who was a healthcare worker with PCR-confirmed SARS-CoV-2 infection or an uninfected control (not recorded which).

This clonotype was counted ten times or more. The gene calls are TRBV7-6 and TRBJ2-3; D is ambiguous. Trimming cost V 2 bases and J 2 bases, with 8 bases left between them. Germline CDR1 SGHVS, CDR2 FNYEAQ. The CDR3 totals 14 residues. CDR3 sequence reads: CASSLSGPTDTQYF. The CDR3 DNA sequence: TGTGCCAGCAGCTTAAGTGGCCCCACAGATACGCAGTATTTT. Full variable domain (missing parts from reference TRBV7-6 and TRBJ2-3): GAGVSQSPRYKVTKRGQDVALRCDPISGHVSLYWYRQALGQGPEFLTYFNYEAQQDKSGLPNDRFSAERPEGSISTLTIQRTEQRDSAMYRCASSLSGPTDTQYFGPGTRLTVL.

This clonotype was counted ten times or more. V gene TRBV6-5 combines with J gene TRBJ2-5, with D hard to call. Looked up from germline, CDR1 is MNHEY and CDR2 is SVGAGI. This CDR3 contains 13 residues. V was clipped by 4 bases and J by 4 bases, with 10 bases between them. CDR3 amino acids: CASSSGDAETQYF. The CDR3 DNA reads TGTGCCAGCAGTTCTGGCGACGCAGAGACCCAGTACTTC.

This chain links TRBV9 with TRBJ2-3; TRBD1 matches 7 bases. There are 14 residues in the CDR3. Germline values: CDR1 SGDLS, CDR2 YYNGEE. Trimming cost V 5 bases and J 1 base; bases outside gene matches: 4. CDR3 sequence reads: CASRTGVGTDTQYF. The CDR3 bases are TGTGCCAGCAGAACAGGGGTTGGCACAGATACGCAGTATTTT.

V and J are TRBV18 and TRBJ2-5; the D is unclear. Trimming took 2 bases from V and 8 from J, leaving 12 bases between them. CDR3 length equals 13 residues. Germline CDR1 KGHSH, CDR2 LQKENI. CDR3 amino acids: CASSPKVDGTQYF. In nucleotides, the CDR3 is TGTGCCAGCTCACCAAAGGTCGACGGAACCCAGTACTTC.

In this sample, this clonotype turned up many times. This chain uses TRBV6-5 with TRBJ2-3; TRBD2 matches at 9 bases. In germline, CDR1 is MNHEY, CDR2 SVGAGI. This CDR3 is 15 amino acids long. V lost 2 bases and J lost 4; bases outside the gene matches: 4. The CDR3 DNA sequence: TGTGCCAGCAGTTACGAAGCGGGGGGTTCAGATACGCAGTATTTT. As protein: CASSYEAGGSDTQYF.

V is TRBV19 and J is TRBJ2-7, with TRBD2 identical over 10 bases. This CDR3 has 20 residues. V dropped 3 bases and J dropped 1; count of bases not matched to a gene: 18. Germline V CDR1 and CDR2: LNHDA, SQIVND (reference sequence). DNA for the CDR3: TGTGCCAGTAGTATTCCTAGGGGATCACTAGCGGGAAACCGATCCTACGAGCAGTACTTC. It translates to CASSIPRGSLAGNRSYEQYF.

The chain uses TRBV27 and TRBJ2-2; D not certain. V was shortened by 2 bases and J by 4 bases, with 5 bases between the two germline ends. There are 13 residues in the CDR3. The germline CDR1 and CDR2 sequences are MNHEY and SMNVEV (reference sequence). The CDR3 region is CASSLTTTGELFF. For the CDR3, the DNA is TGTGCCAGCAGTTTAACTACCACCGGGGAGCTGTTTTTT.